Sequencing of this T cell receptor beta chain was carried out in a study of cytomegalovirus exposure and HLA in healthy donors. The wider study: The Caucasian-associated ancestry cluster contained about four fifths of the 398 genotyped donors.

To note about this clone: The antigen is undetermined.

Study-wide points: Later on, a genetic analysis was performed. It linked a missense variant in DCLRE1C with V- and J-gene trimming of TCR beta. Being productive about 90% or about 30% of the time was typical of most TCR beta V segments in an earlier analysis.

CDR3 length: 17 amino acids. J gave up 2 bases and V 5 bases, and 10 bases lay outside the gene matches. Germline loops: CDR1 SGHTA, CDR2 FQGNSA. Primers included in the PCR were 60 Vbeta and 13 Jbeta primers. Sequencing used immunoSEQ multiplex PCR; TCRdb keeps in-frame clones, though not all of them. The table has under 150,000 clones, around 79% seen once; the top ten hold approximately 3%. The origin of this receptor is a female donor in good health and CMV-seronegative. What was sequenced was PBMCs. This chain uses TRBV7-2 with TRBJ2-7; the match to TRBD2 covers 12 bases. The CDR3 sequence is CASSTQALAGGPYEQYF. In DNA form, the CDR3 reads TGTGCCAGCAGCACCCAGGCCCTAGCGGGAGGGCCCTACGAGCAGTACTTC.